One TCR beta chain is described in this entry. This sample was included in a study of shared clonotypes between healthy human individuals. Study details: The composition of the donors was a couple of women and a few men aged 18 to 49.

At a deep level, the assay was run. Sequenced by immunoSEQ multiplex PCR; TCRdb stores in-frame clones only, minus some. The sample records roughly 2.1 million clones, approximately 94% being singletons. CD45RO negativity and positive selection for CCR7 defined naive CD8 cells, a population that excluded terminally differentiated effector memory CD45RA+ cells. Per the germline V gene, CDR1 is SEHNR and CDR2 is FQNEAQ (reference sequence). This CDR3 has 14 residues. V shed 4 bases and J shed 2 bases, with 10 bases lying between them. The chain carries TRBV7-9 and TRBJ2-3; no reliable D call. This TCR was recovered from a young man in good health. Some clones in this sample may be carry-over from other donors' samples. Sequencing input: naive CD8+ T cells from PBMCs. CDR3 amino acids: CASSSAFYTDTQYF. DNA for the CDR3: TGTGCCAGCAGCTCAGCCTTTTACACAGATACGCAGTATTTT.